These T cell receptor beta chains were read from a single sample in a study of T cell responses to AZD1222 COVID-19 vaccine. Only in-frame clones appear in the TCRdb table, and some are missing; sequencing was by immunoSEQ multiplex PCR. The sample lists about 81,000 clones, 70% to 90% occurring once. The sequenced sample was peripheral blood, obtained 28 days after the second AZD1222 dose. The receptors were gathered from an adult who received the AZD1222 COVID-19 vaccine. CDR3s include the opening cysteine and the closing phenylalanine or tryptophan. Each record gives: CDR3 protein, V gene.

cdr3_aa: CASSIYTGSLGNQPQHF
v_call: TRBV19

cdr3_aa: CASRDTGGVFYEQYF
v_call: TRBV5-6

cdr3_aa: CASSAWTGGNQPQHF
v_call: TRBV4-1

cdr3_aa: CASSSWGQGRVDTQYF
v_call: TRBV11-1

cdr3_aa: CASSFVGQGVGYTF
v_call: TRBV7-3

cdr3_aa: CASSLASGRPTDTQYF
v_call: TRBV11-3

cdr3_aa: CASSLFGLANQETQYF
v_call: TRBV27

cdr3_aa: CASNSGGSRSYEQYF
v_call: TRBV6-6

cdr3_aa: CASSLARGTGNQPQHF
v_call: TRBV7-9

cdr3_aa: CASSIPTGIKLAKNIQYF
v_call: TRBV19

cdr3_aa: CASSPLAKNIQYF
v_call: TRBV7-2

cdr3_aa: CSATTGSSYTF
v_call: TRBV29-1

cdr3_aa: CASSLGVEDEQFF
v_call: TRBV7-6

cdr3_aa: CASSLEGASSYNEQFF
v_call: TRBV7-2

cdr3_aa: CAWTGTGDSGYTF
v_call: TRBV30

cdr3_aa: CASRAGTVNSPLHF
v_call: TRBV5-1

cdr3_aa: CASSQSVVGGPEQFF
v_call: TRBV16

cdr3_aa: CASGLALGGRDTQYF
v_call: TRBV12-5

cdr3_aa: CASKKQFHRGAVF
v_call: TRBV6-5

cdr3_aa: CAFDRGSNQPQHF
v_call: TRBV30

cdr3_aa: CASSTTSGRANEQFF
v_call: TRBV7-2

cdr3_aa: CASSPALGGQGTQYF
v_call: TRBV28

cdr3_aa: CASSSLAEPGEQYF
v_call: TRBV3-1/TRBV3-2

cdr3_aa: CASKTDGTYEQYF
v_call: TRBV28

cdr3_aa: CASSRIPDSPYEQYF
v_call: TRBV4-1

cdr3_aa: CASSEAGGSYEQYF
v_call: TRBV6-1

cdr3_aa: CASSLGAFREKLFF
v_call: TRBV7-2

cdr3_aa: CASSFGTGDFIQPQHF
v_call: TRBV11-2

cdr3_aa: CASSPSGTGDYNEQFF
v_call: TRBV2

cdr3_aa: CASSQLGIGEKLFF
v_call: TRBV18

cdr3_aa: CASSSPGLAGTYEQYF
v_call: TRBV18

cdr3_aa: CASSVEKQDPNYGYTF
v_call: TRBV10-2

cdr3_aa: CSASRTGDGYTF
v_call: TRBV20-1

cdr3_aa: CASSQDRGDGYTF
v_call: TRBV5-1

cdr3_aa: CASSIQTSGSYEQYF
v_call: TRBV19

cdr3_aa: CASSPSGSSYNEQFF
v_call: TRBV9

cdr3_aa: CASSLVSGRGHEQYF
v_call: TRBV7-8

cdr3_aa: CASSLSQGGGNTIYF
v_call: TRBV5-4

cdr3_aa: CASSVVGENTEAFF
v_call: TRBV7-8

cdr3_aa: CASSLGLGSSYEQYF
v_call: TRBV7-2

cdr3_aa: CASSRDENTEAFF
v_call: TRBV6-5

cdr3_aa: CATSDVRGTSGELFF
v_call: TRBV24-1

cdr3_aa: CASSEHRGDTEAFF
v_call: TRBV2

cdr3_aa: CASSGNGYNSPLHF
v_call: TRBV7-9

cdr3_aa: CASSLKQRETQYF
v_call: TRBV3-1/TRBV3-2

cdr3_aa: CASSAPGQGAYEQYF
v_call: TRBV19

cdr3_aa: CASSGRTSGVSYNEQFF
v_call: TRBV11-2

cdr3_aa: CASSYGPLNTGELFF
v_call: TRBV6-2/TRBV6-3

cdr3_aa: CASSLGPDNVNYGYTF
v_call: TRBV5-4

cdr3_aa: CASSDRFQPQHF
v_call: TRBV19

cdr3_aa: CASSPSLGVATDTQYF
v_call: TRBV18

cdr3_aa: CASSLRAGGLTDTQYF
v_call: TRBV5-1

cdr3_aa: CASSQLAGVGIAKNIQYF
v_call: TRBV5-4

cdr3_aa: CASSTATDTQYF
v_call: TRBV28

cdr3_aa: CAWNRGNTEAFF
v_call: TRBV30

cdr3_aa: CATSDLVAGYTF
v_call: TRBV24-1